The rows below give T cell receptor beta chains drawn from one sample of a study of OX40 agonist ivuxolimab in advanced cancers. The data were produced by immunoSEQ multiplex PCR, yet TCRdb's version contains in-frame clones alone and is incomplete. The sample holds 30,000 to 35,000 clones, about 90% seen once. Specimen: CD4+ or CD8+ T cells sorted from blood, collected in a trial of the OX40 agonist ivuxolimab. The receptors were gathered from an adult with an advanced solid tumor such as melanoma, head and neck, liver or kidney cancer. The CDR3 runs from the conserved cysteine through the conserved F or W. D genes are given only for firm matches. Only some rows state a clone size, as once, few, many or a class for expanded clones.

>TRBJ1-4|.|TRBV7-9|.
CASSLAGPTGEKLFF
TGTGCCAGCAGCTTAGCGGGGCCTACTGGGGAAAAACTGTTTTTT
>TRBJ1-2|.|TRBV5-4|.
CASSLVGGYGYTF
TGTGCCAGCAGCTTGGTTGGGGGTTATGGCTACACCTTC
>TRBJ2-4|.|TRBV28|.
CASSSLGQINIQYF
TGTGCCAGCAGCTCACTTGGACAGATAAACATTCAGTACTTC
>TRBJ1-2|.|TRBV7-2|.
CASSLTGTGNYGYTF
TGTGCCAGCAGCTTAACAGGGACTGGAAACTATGGCTACACCTTC
>TRBJ2-7|.|TRBV11-3|.
CASSPRDGYEQYF
TGTGCCAGCAGCCCCCGGGACGGATACGAGCAGTACTTC
>TRBJ2-1|.|TRBV5-5|.
CASNRLDISYNEQFF
TGTGCCAGCAACCGACTAGACATCTCCTACAATGAGCAGTTCTTC
>TRBJ1-4|.|TRBV14|.
CASSQDPYGTLNEKLFF
TGTGCCAGCAGCCAAGATCCTTATGGGACACTTAATGAAAAACTGTTTTTT
>TRBJ2-1|.|TRBV7-9|.
CASSLGAFVVNEQFF
TGTGCCAGCAGCTTAGGAGCGTTTGTTGTTAATGAGCAGTTCTTC
>TRBJ2-2|.|TRBV7-7|TRBD2
CASSPTGGGTGELFF
TGTGCTAGCAGCCCCACTGGGGGGGGCACCGGGGAGCTGTTTTTT
>TRBJ2-3|.|TRBV5-4|.
CASATRSGDTQYF
TGTGCCAGCGCTACCAGGTCTGGAGATACGCAGTATTTT
>TRBJ1-2|.|TRBV18|.
CASSPPGRFYGYTF
TGTGCCAGCTCACCACCGGGACGGTTCTATGGCTACACCTTC
>TRBJ2-5|.|TRBV19|TRBD2
CASSRIASGRAETQYF
TGTGCCAGTAGTAGGATCGCTAGCGGGAGGGCGGAGACCCAGTACTTC
>TRBJ2-1|once|TRBV19|.
CASSIRPGESNEQFF
TGTGCCAGTAGTATACGGCCAGGGGAATCCAATGAGCAGTTCTTC
>TRBJ1-6|.|TRBV5-1|.
CASTLPAGDSPLHF
TGCGCCAGCACCCTCCCGGCAGGGGACTCACCCCTCCACTTT
>TRBJ2-4|.|TRBV5-6|TRBD1
CASSATGTGLQYF
TGTGCCAGCAGCGCGACCGGGACAGGGCTTCAGTACTTC
>TRBJ2-7|once|TRBV11-2|.
CASSGGDEQYF
TGTGCCAGCAGCGGCGGGGATGAGCAGTACTTC
>TRBJ2-1|.|TRBV11-3|TRBD2
CASSSGTSGTNEQFF
TGTGCCAGCAGTTCCGGGACTAGCGGAACCAATGAGCAGTTCTTC
>TRBJ2-7|.|TRBV5-5|.
CASSLLGDYEQYF
TGTGCCAGCAGCTTGCTGGGGGACTACGAGCAGTACTTC
>TRBJ2-2|.|TRBV23-1|.
CASSQSRAGTPTANTGELFF
TGCGCCAGCAGTCAATCCAGGGCCGGGACACCGACCGCGAACACCGGGGAGCTGTTTTTT
>TRBJ1-3|.|TRBV5-1|.
CASSGPSKWDTIYF
TGCGCCAGTAGCGGGCCCTCCAAATGGGACACCATATATTTT
>TRBJ2-3|once|TRBV5-1|.
CASSSQGSGVTDTQYF
TGCGCCAGCAGCTCCCAGGGGTCAGGCGTAACAGATACGCAGTATTTT
>TRBJ2-5|once|TRBV18|TRBD1
CASSPRGDPRGHQETQYF
TGTGCCAGCTCACCACGGGGTGACCCGAGGGGGCACCAAGAGACCCAGTACTTC
>TRBJ2-5|.|TRBV5-4|TRBD2
CASSRGGGDQETQYF
TGTGCCAGCAGTCGGGGCGGGGGGGACCAAGAGACCCAGTACTTC
>TRBJ1-2|.|TRBV2|.
CASTTELYGYTF
TGTGCCAGCACGACAGAACTCTATGGCTACACCTTC
>TRBJ2-5|.|TRBV5-1|.
CASSEQGQETQYF
TGCGCCAGCAGCGAGCAGGGGCAAGAGACCCAGTACTTC
>TRBJ2-1|.|TRBV2|TRBD2
CASFGTSGRSYNEQFF
TGTGCCAGCTTCGGGACTAGCGGGAGATCCTACAATGAGCAGTTCTTC